This T cell receptor beta chain was recovered during a study of T-cell reconstitution after alpha-beta-depleted transplantation in children. Preparation of the TCRbeta library involved a method that used unique molecular identifiers. Via MiXCR, TCRdb re-called the PCR reads, giving one row per CDR3 protein. Altogether 700,000 to 850,000 distinct CDR3 sequences are present, about 15% being singletons, with the ten largest covering about 4.6%. The V end lost 1 base, the J end lost 13 bases, and 14 bases lay between the germline ends. Germline CDR1 SGHRS, CDR2 YFSETQ. The CDR3 extends over 13 amino acids.

The chain is built from TRBV5-1 and TRBJ1-4; tentatively, D is TRBD1 (5 bases). The source is a male patient aged 10 to 17 who had a stem cell transplant for acute lymphoblastic leukemia, so the T cells may come from the graft donor. Sequences were derived from PBMCs, mostly from graft donor cells, sampled 360 days after TCRalphabeta/CD19-depleted stem cell transplant. CDR3 amino acids: CASSLQGEGRLFF. CDR3 nucleotides: TGCGCCAGCAGCTTGCAGGGAGAGGGTCGACTGTTTTTT.